Only a few counts were recorded for the clone carrying this TCR beta chain. Its antigen is currently unknown. The data were taken from a study of blood T cells in healthy people across ages. General study results and limits: Comparison with aged donors showed that long-lived donors had more naive CD4+ cells and higher diversity. The unsorted PBMCs prevented any conclusive comparison of naive versus antigen-experienced cells.

Total RNA amounts of at least 6 micrograms were extracted per sample. The second PCR ran roughly 7 to 11 cycles with a sample-barcoded 5' primer and J-beta primers. TCRdb reprocessed the 5' RACE reads via MiXCR and lists one record per CDR3 protein. The sample shows 450,000 to 650,000 distinct CDR3 sequences, around 24% of them seen only once. V lost 2 bases, J lost 3 bases, and 16 bases lay in between. CDR1 is MDHEN, CDR2 SYDVKM, per germline. The CDR3 has 16 amino acids. This sample was shared with a second study, whose subject was T cells of mothers and their children. That report adds: RNA extracted was entirely used for cDNA synthesis, 1.5 ug per 15 ul.

The rearrangement links TRBV28 to TRBJ1-2; possibly TRBD1 for D (6 bases). Material: blood. The TCR originated in a boy under 18 in good health. The CDR3 here is CASSLPGAAGDYGYTF. The DNA of the CDR3 is TGTGCCAGCAGTTTACCGGGGGCGGCCGGGGACTATGGCTACACCTTC.